The clone carrying this TCR beta chain was seen a single time. The antigen is undetermined. This entry comes from a study of cytomegalovirus exposure and HLA in healthy donors. Whole-study context: In a later analysis, it was reported that the 90 to 150 validation repertoires had been produced on the same platform as the 670 or so repertoires belonging to the first cohort. General observations from the study: Both high specificity and high sensitivity reportedly marked the classifier's diagnosis of cytomegalovirus status. The study designated 150 or so TCR beta chains cytomegalovirus-associated. In the 120 validation repertoires, a later analysis found that first-cohort TCR clusters tended to co-occur.

Using immunoSEQ multiplex PCR, the repertoire was profiled, and TCRdb retains in-frame clones only, with some absent. The sample shows about 220,000 clones, about 93% of them seen only once. Germline trimming cut 5 bases from V and 0 bases from J; bases unmatched to any gene: 13. The CDR3 length is 18 residues. The germline V gene has CDR1 SGHVS and CDR2 FQNEAQ. The specimen was PBMCs. The chain has TRBV7-8 and TRBJ2-3; 8 nucleotides match TRBD2. This TCR derives from a young woman in good health and CMV-seronegative. The CDR3 bases are TGTGCCAGCAGCAAGCGGGCTAGCGGGCCTACTAGCACAGATACGCAGTATTTT. Encoded protein: CASSKRASGPTSTDTQYF.